This T cell receptor (beta chain) was documented in a study of blood T cell repertoires in COVID-19. In the original processing: Reference gene primer amplification yielded estimated nucleated cell counts. Measured with immunoSEQ multiplex PCR; TCRdb has only the in-frame clones, and not every one. D and trimming were read from the DNA, whereas the V and J calls and clone size are those reported in that table. The table has 90,000 to 120,000 clones, over 60% seen once. This CDR3 comprises 15 residues. Germline V gene sequence: CDR1 SEHNR, CDR2 FQNEAQ (reference sequence). J was trimmed by 6 bases and V by 1 base; bases with no gene match: 8.

The material sequenced was peripheral blood. The clonotype originates from a man between 70 and 80 years old with acute or convalescent COVID-19. V gene TRBV7-9 combines with J gene TRBJ1-2; TRBD1 matches 7 bases. The CDR3, as DNA: TGTGCCAGCAGCTTAGAACTTCCAGGGGGTAATGGCTACACCTTC. It encodes CASSLELPGGNGYTF.